A single sample is the source of the 5 T cell receptor beta chains below, sequenced in a study of T cell responses to AZD1222 COVID-19 vaccine. Produced via immunoSEQ multiplex PCR; TCRdb's table is partial and in-frame only. Of roughly 140,000 clones detected, 92% appear once; the ten largest clones hold roughly 3.4%. The material sequenced was peripheral blood, taken 28 days after the second AZD1222 dose. The receptors stem from an adult who received the AZD1222 COVID-19 vaccine.

The CDR3 nucleotides read TGTGCCAGTAGTCCAGGGACAGGGGGGGCCGGGGAGCTGTTTTTT. This codes for CASSPGTGGAGELFF. The rearrangement uses TRBV19 and TRBJ2-2, with 11 bases fitting TRBD1. This CDR3 region has 15 residues. Germline CDR1 is LNHDA and CDR2 is SQIVND (reference sequence). The junction had 5 bases not matched to a gene; V was cut back by 5 bases and J by 6 bases.

CDR3 nucleotides: TGTGCCAGCAGGGGAAACACTGAAGCTTTCTTT. Translated, it gives CASRGNTEAFF. The chain couples TRBV27 to TRBJ1-1; D is unresolved. V shed 6 bases and J shed 2 bases, with 4 bases lying between them. Germline-derived CDR1 and CDR2 are MNHEY and SMNVEV (reference sequence). The CDR3 spans 11 residues.

This chain links TRBV6-5 with TRBJ1-6, with a weak D call TRBD1 (6 bases). The CDR3 contains 16 residues. Looked up from germline, CDR1 is MNHEY and CDR2 is SVGAGI. V dropped 2 bases and J dropped 0 bases, with 8 bases sitting between them. The DNA for the CDR3 is TGTGCCAGCAGTTACAGGGGGAGCTCCTATAATTCACCCCTCCACTTT. Its protein is CASSYRGSSYNSPLHF.

This chain joins TRBV28 and TRBJ2-5; D not certain. CDR3 length: 13 amino acids. Germline V gene sequence: CDR1 MDHEN, CDR2 SYDVKM. Trimming left V 10 bases short and J 0 bases short, with 12 bases between. The CDR3 sequence is CATILLDQETQYF. CDR3 nucleotides: TGTGCCACCATCCTATTAGACCAAGAGACCCAGTACTTC.

J is TRBJ2-7 and V is TRBV6-1; TRBD2 matches 13 bases. The CDR3 is 15 residues long. Germline CDR1 reads MNHNS; CDR2 reads SASEGT. The V gene end was trimmed by 1 base and the J gene end by 3 bases; junction bases not matched to a gene: 0. The CDR3 here is CASSEGTSGSYEQYF. The CDR3 nucleotides are TGTGCCAGCAGTGAAGGGACTAGCGGGAGCTACGAGCAGTACTTC.